This T cell receptor (beta chain) comes out of a study of technical replicates of blood from several donors. Trimming left V 1 base short and J 15 bases short, with 10 bases between. The CDR3 loop spans 11 amino acids. Germline assignment: CDR1 SGHDN and CDR2 FVKESK. The repertoire was sequenced with immunoSEQ multiplex PCR; TCRdb's copy has only in-frame clones and lacks some. The table records about 48,000 clones, about 90% of them present only once. The chain employs TRBV14 and TRBJ2-1; weak D call: TRBD1 (6 bases). The sequence came from a human donor in good health. Some clones in this sample may be carry-over from other donors' samples. The sample comprised PBMCs. The CDR3 sequence: CASSQGTEPFF. The CDR3 region has the DNA TGTGCCAGCAGCCAAGGGACAGAACCGTTCTTC.